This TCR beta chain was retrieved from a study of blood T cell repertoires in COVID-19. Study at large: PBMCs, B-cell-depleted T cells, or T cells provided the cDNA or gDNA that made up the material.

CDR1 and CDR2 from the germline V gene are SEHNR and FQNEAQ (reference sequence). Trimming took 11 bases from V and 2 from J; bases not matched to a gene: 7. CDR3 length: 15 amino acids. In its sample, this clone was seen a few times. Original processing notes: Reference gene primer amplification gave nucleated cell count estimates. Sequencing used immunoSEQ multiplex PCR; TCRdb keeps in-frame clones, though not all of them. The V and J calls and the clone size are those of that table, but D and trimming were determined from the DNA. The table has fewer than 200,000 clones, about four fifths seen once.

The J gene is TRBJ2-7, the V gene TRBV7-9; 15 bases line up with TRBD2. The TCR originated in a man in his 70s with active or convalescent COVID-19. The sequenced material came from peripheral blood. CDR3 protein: CAGGLAGGRAYEQYF. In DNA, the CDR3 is TGTGCCGGTGGACTAGCGGGAGGGCGAGCCTACGAGCAGTACTTC. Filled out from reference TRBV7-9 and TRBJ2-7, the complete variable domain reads DTGVSQNPRHKITKRGQNVTFRCDPISEHNRLYWYRQTLGQGPEFLTYFQNEAQLEKSRLLSDRFSAERPKGSFSTLEIQRTEQGDSAMYLCAGGLAGGRAYEQYFGPGTRLTVT.